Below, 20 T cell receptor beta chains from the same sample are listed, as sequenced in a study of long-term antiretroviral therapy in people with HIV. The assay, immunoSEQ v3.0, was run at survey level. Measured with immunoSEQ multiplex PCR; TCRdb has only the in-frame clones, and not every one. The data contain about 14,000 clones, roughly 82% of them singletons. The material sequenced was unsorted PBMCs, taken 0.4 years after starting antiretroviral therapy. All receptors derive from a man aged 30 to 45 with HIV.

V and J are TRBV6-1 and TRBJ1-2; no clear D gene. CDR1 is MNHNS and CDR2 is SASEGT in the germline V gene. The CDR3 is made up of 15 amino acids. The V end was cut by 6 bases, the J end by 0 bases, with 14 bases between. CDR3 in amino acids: CASRETDVSNYGYTF. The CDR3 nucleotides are TGTGCCAGCAGGGAGACGGACGTCTCTAACTATGGCTACACCTTC.

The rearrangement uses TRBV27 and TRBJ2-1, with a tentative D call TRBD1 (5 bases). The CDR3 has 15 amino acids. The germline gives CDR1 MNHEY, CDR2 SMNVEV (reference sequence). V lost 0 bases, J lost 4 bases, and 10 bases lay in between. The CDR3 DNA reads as TGTGCCAGCAGTTTATCAGGGGTTCTTTACAATGAGCAGTTCTTC. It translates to CASSLSGVLYNEQFF.

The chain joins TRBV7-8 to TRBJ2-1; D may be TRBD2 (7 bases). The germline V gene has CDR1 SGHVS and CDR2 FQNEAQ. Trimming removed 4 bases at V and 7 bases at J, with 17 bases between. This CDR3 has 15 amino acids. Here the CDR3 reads CASSWEGGLSNEQFF. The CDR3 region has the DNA TGTGCCAGCAGCTGGGAGGGGGGGCTATCGAATGAGCAGTTCTTC. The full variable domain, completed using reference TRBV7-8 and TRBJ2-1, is GAGVSQSPRYKVAKRGQDVALRCDPISGHVSLFWYQQALGQGPEFLTYFQNEAQLDKSGLPSDRFFAERPEGSVSTLKIQRTQQEDSAVYLCASSWEGGLSNEQFFGPGTRLTVL.

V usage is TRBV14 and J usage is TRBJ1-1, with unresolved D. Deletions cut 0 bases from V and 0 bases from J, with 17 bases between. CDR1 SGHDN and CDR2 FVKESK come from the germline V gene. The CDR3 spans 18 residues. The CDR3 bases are TGTGCCAGCAGCCAAGATTGGGCCGGTAGACGGTTGAACACTGAAGCTTTCTTT. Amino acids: CASSQDWAGRRLNTEAFF.

CDR3 protein: CASSQGGSTFNTGELFF. CDR3 sequence (DNA): TGCGCCAGCAGCCAGGGGGGCTCTACATTCAACACCGGGGAGCTGTTTTTT. The chain employs TRBV4-1 and TRBJ2-2; D is tentatively TRBD1 or TRBD2 (6 bases each). V was pared by 3 bases and J by 2 bases, with 16 bases between. This CDR3 is 17 amino acids long. Germline CDR1 MGHRA, CDR2 YSYEKL.

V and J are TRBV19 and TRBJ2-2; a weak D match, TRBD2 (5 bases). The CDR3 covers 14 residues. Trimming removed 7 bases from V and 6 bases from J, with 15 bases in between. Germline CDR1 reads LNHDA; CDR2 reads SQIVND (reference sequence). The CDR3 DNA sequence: TGTGCCAGTATATCGCTAGCTTTCCCCGGGGAGCTGTTTTTT. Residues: CASISLAFPGELFF.

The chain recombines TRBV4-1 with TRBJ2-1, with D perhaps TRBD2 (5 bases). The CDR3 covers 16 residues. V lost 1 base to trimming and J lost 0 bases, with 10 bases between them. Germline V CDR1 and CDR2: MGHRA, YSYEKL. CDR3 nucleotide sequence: TGCGCCAGCAGCCAAGGTAGCGCGACCTCCTACAATGAGCAGTTCTTC. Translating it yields CASSQGSATSYNEQFF.

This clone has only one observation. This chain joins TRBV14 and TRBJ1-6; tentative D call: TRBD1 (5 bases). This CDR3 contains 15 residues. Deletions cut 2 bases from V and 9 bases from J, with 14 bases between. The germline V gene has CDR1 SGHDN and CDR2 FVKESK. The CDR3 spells CASSQTGGSGSPLHF. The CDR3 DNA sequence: TGTGCCAGCAGCCAAACGGGGGGTAGTGGTTCACCCCTCCACTTT.

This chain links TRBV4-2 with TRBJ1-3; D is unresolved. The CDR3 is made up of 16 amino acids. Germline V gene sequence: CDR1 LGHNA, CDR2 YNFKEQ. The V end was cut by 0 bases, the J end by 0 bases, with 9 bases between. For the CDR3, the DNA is TGTGCCAGCAGCCAAGATCTACAGATCTCTGGAAACACCATATATTTT. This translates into CASSQDLQISGNTIYF.

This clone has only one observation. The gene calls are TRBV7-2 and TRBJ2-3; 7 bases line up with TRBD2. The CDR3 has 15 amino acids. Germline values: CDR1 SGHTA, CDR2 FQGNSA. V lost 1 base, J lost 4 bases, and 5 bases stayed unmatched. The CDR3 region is CASSLDYLAADTQYF. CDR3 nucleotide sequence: TGTGCCAGCAGCTTAGACTATCTAGCGGCAGATACGCAGTATTTT.

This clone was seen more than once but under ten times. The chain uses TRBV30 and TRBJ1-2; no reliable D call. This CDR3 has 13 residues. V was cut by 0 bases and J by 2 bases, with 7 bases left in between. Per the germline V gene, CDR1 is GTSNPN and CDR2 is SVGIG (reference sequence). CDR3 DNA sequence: TGTGCCTGGAGTGTAGCCGTGAACTATGGCTACACCTTC. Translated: CAWSVAVNYGYTF.

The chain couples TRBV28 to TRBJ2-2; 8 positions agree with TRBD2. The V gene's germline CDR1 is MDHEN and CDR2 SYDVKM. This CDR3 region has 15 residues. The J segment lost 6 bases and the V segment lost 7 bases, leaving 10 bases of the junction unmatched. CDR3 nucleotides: TGTGCCAGCACCCGGGGCGGGGGGCGATCCGGGGAGCTGTTTTTT. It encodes CASTRGGGRSGELFF. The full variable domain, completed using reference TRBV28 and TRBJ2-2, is DVKVTQSSRYLVKRTGEKVFLECVQDMDHENMFWYRQDPGLGLRLIYFSYDVKMKEKGDIPEGYSVSREKKERFSLILESASTNQTSMYLCASTRGGGRSGELFFGEGSRLTVL.

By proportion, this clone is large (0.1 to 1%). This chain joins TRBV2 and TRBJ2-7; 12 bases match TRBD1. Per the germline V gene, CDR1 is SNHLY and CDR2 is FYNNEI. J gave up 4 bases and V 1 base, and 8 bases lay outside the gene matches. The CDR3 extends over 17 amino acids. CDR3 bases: TGTGCCAGCAGTGAAGAAGGGACAGGGGGCGCGGAATACGAGCAGTACTTC. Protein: CASSEEGTGGAEYEQYF.

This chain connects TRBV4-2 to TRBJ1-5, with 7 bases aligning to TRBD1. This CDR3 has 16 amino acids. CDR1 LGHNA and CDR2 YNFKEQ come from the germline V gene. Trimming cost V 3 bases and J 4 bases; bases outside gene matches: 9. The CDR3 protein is CASSQDGRTGNQPQHF. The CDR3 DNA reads TGTGCCAGCAGCCAGGACGGCAGGACAGGTAATCAGCCCCAGCATTTT.

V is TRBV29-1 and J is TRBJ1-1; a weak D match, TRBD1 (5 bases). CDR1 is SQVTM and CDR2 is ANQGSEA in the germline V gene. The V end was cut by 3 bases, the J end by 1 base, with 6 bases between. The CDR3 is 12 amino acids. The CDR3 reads CSVDRANTEAFF. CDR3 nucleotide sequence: TGCAGCGTTGACAGGGCGAACACTGAAGCTTTCTTT.

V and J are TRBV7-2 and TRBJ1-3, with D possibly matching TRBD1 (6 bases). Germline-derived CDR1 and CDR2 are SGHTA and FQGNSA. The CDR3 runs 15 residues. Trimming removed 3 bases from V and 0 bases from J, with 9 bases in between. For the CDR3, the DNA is TGTGCCAGCAGCTTCGACAGGAACTCTGGAAACACCATATATTTT. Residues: CASSFDRNSGNTIYF.

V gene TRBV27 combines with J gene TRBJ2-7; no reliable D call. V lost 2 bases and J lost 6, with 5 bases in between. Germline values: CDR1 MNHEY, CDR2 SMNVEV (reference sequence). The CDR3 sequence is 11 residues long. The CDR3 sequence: CASSLGVEQYF. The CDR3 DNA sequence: TGTGCCAGCAGTTTAGGGGTCGAGCAGTACTTC.

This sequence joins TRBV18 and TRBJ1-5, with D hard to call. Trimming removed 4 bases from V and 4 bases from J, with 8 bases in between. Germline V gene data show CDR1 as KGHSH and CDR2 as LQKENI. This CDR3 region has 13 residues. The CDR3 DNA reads TGTGCCAGCTCACGCGACGAGAATCAGCCCCAGCATTTT. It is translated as CASSRDENQPQHF.

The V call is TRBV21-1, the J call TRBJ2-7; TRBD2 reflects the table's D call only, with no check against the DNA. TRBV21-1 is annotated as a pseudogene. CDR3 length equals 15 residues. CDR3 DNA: TGTGCCAGCAGCAAAAAAGTGCGGTTTTCCTACGAGCAGTACTTC. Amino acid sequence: CASSKKVRFSYEQYF.

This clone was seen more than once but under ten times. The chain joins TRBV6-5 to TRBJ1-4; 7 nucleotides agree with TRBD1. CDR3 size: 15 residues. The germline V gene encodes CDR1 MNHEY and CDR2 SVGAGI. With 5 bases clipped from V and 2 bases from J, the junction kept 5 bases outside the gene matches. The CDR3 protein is CASSRVTGTNEKLFF. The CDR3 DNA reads TGTGCCAGCAGTAGGGTGACAGGGACTAATGAAAAACTGTTTTTT.